This section outlines one T cell receptor beta chain sequence together with its context. The PCR was carried out with 60 Vbeta primers and 13 Jbeta primers. Only in-frame clones appear in the TCRdb table, and some are missing; sequencing was by immunoSEQ multiplex PCR. The table lists 130,000 to 150,000 clones, roughly 70% of them singletons. The data were taken from a study of cytomegalovirus exposure and HLA in healthy donors. CDR3 length: 21 amino acids. CDR1 is LGHNA and CDR2 is YSLEER in the germline V gene. With V trimmed by 0 bases and J by 2 bases, 20 bases remained unmatched. This sequence joins TRBV4-3 and TRBJ2-7; the match to TRBD2 covers 9 bases. Input material: PBMCs. The origin of this receptor is a man aged 55 to 69 in good health and CMV-seronegative. The CDR3 nucleotides are TGCGCCAGCAGCCAAGATGCGCTCGTAGGGCTAGCGGGACGTGTCCCCTACGAGCAGTACTTC. Residues: CASSQDALVGLAGRVPYEQYF.